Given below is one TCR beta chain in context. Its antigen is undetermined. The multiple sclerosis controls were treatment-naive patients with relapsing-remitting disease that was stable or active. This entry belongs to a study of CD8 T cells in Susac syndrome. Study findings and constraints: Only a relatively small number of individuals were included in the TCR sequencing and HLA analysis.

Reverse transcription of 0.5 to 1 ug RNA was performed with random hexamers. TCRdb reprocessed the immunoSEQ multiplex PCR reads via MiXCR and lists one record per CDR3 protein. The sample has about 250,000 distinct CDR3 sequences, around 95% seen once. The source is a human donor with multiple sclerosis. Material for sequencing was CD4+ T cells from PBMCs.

CDR3 sequence: CASSVTSGGVWDTQYF. CDR3 in DNA: TGTGCCAGCAGCGTTACTAGCGGGGGGGTCTGGGATACGCAGTATTTT. The J gene is TRBJ2-3, the V gene TRBV9, with 13 bases aligning to TRBD2. V gave up 2 bases and J gave up 6 bases; unmatched junction bases: 6. The CDR3 is made up of 16 amino acids. Germline CDR1 and CDR2: SGDLS and YYNGEE.